These 13 T cell receptor beta chains share one sample of origin, sequenced in a study of identical twins. TCRdb redid the calling of the 5' RACE reads with MiXCR, one entry per CDR3 protein. Altogether 1,800,000 or so distinct CDR3 sequences are present, more than 30% being singletons, with the ten largest covering about 0.27%. The sample consisted of cord blood. Receptors were obtained from a newborn girl in good health.

This clonotype has a count of ten or more. The chain carries TRBV29-1 and TRBJ2-7; D may correspond to TRBD1 or TRBD2 (5 bases each). The V end was cut by 7 bases, the J end by 1 base, with 11 bases between. This CDR3 is built from 12 residues. Looked up from germline, CDR1 is SQVTM and CDR2 is ANQGSEA. The CDR3 is CSADSGSYEQYF. CDR3 sequence (DNA): TGCAGCGCCGACAGCGGTTCCTACGAGCAGTACTTC.

This clonotype was seen once. V usage is TRBV14 and J usage is TRBJ1-1, with D possibly matching TRBD1 (5 bases). In germline, CDR1 is SGHDN, CDR2 FVKESK. This CDR3 has 16 residues. With 4 bases removed from V and 0 bases from J, the gap between germline ends came to 15 bases. CDR3 region: CASSRDPRGMNTEAFF. DNA of the CDR3: TGTGCCAGCAGCCGAGACCCCCGGGGCATGAACACTGAAGCTTTCTTT. Full variable domain (remainder filled in from reference TRBV14 and TRBJ1-1): EAGVTQFPSHSVIEKGQTVTLRCDPISGHDNLYWYRRVMGKEIKFLLHFVKESKQDESGMPNNRFLAERTGGTYSTLKVQPAELEDSGVYFCASSRDPRGMNTEAFFGQGTRLTVV.

V gene TRBV20-1 combines with J gene TRBJ2-4; D might be TRBD1 (5 bases). Germline V gives CDR1 DFQATT, CDR2 SNEGSKA (reference sequence). V dropped 6 bases and J dropped 10 bases, with 16 bases sitting between them. This CDR3 comprises 12 residues. In nucleotides, the CDR3 is TGCAGTGCCATTCGGACAAACGGGATTCAGTACTTC. Translation: CSAIRTNGIQYF.

This clonotype was seen more than once but under ten times. DNA of the CDR3: TGCAGTGCCCCCCCGACAGGAGGGTCCTACGAGCAGTACTTC. This encodes CSAPPTGGSYEQYF. The V call is TRBV20-1, the J call TRBJ2-7; D assignment may be TRBD1 or TRBD2 (6 bases each). V was clipped by 6 bases and J by 1 base, with 16 bases between them. Germline V gene data show CDR1 as DFQATT and CDR2 as SNEGSKA (reference sequence). CDR3 size: 14 residues.

The chain employs TRBV20-1 and TRBJ2-4; 9 bases match TRBD1. CDR3 length equals 13 residues. The germline CDR1 and CDR2 sequences are DFQATT and SNEGSKA (reference sequence). V was pared by 6 bases and J by 13 bases, with 13 bases of the junction left unmatched. CDR3 residues: CSARNRGQKEQYF. Here the CDR3 DNA reads TGCAGTGCGAGAAACAGGGGGCAAAAAGAGCAGTACTTC.

This clonotype was seen a handful of times. This chain joins TRBV7-9 and TRBJ2-1; TRBD2 matches at 10 bases. The CDR3 sequence is 20 residues long. The germline V gene encodes CDR1 SEHNR and CDR2 FQNEAQ (reference sequence). Germline trimming cut 2 bases from V and 2 bases from J; bases unmatched to any gene: 15. CDR3: CASSLPSSRTSGPAYNEQFF. The CDR3, as DNA: TGTGCCAGCAGCTTACCCTCATCCAGGACTAGCGGCCCAGCCTACAATGAGCAGTTCTTC.

V is TRBV24-1 and J is TRBJ1-1; D gene uncertain. Germline CDR1 reads KGHDR; CDR2 reads SFDVKD. V was trimmed by 4 bases and J by 0 bases, leaving 17 bases between them. The CDR3 spans 17 residues. This chain's CDR3 is CATSESSAGSMNTEAFF. The CDR3 nucleotides are TGTGCCACCAGTGAATCCTCGGCGGGCAGTATGAACACTGAAGCTTTCTTT.

This clonotype was recorded a few times. The genes are TRBV11-2 and TRBJ2-7; maybe TRBD1 (6 bases). Germline loops: CDR1 SGHAT, CDR2 FQNNGV. V was trimmed by 1 base and J by 3 bases, leaving 10 bases between them. The CDR3 is made up of 14 amino acids. The CDR3 loop is CASSLVRDNYEQYF. In DNA form, the CDR3 reads TGTGCCAGCAGCTTAGTCCGGGACAACTACGAGCAGTACTTC.

This clonotype has just a few counts. V usage is TRBV5-1 and J usage is TRBJ2-5; D is perhaps TRBD1 (5 bases). The CDR3 length is 14 residues. Between the trimmed V and J ends, which lost 0 bases and 5 bases, there was a span of 11 bases. The germline gives CDR1 SGHRS, CDR2 YFSETQ. The CDR3 DNA is TGCGCCAGCAGCTTGGCCAGGGAATCGGAGACCCAGTACTTC. Translated, it gives CASSLARESETQYF.

This chain connects TRBV6-7 to TRBJ2-5, with D possibly matching TRBD1 (5 bases). TRBV6-7 is an ORF, with its function uncertain. This CDR3 region has 14 residues. Deletions cut 6 bases from V and 5 bases from J, with 16 bases between. The CDR3, as DNA: TGTGCCAGCAGCGCACAAATCAGGGTGGAGACCCAGTACTTC. It yields the protein CASSAQIRVETQYF.

This clonotype was picked up a small number of times. CDR3 DNA sequence: TGTGCCAGCAGCTTAGAAGGGGTGAATTCACCCCTCCACTTT. Amino acid sequence: CASSLEGVNSPLHF. The chain recombines TRBV7-9 with TRBJ1-6; possibly TRBD1 for D (5 bases). The ends were cut back, 1 base at V and 7 bases at J, with 8 bases in the middle. Germline CDR1 reads SEHNR; CDR2 reads FQNEAQ (reference sequence). This CDR3 is built from 14 residues.

V and J are TRBV29-1 and TRBJ2-5, with D perhaps being TRBD1 or TRBD2 (5 bases each). Germline-derived CDR1 and CDR2 are SQVTM and ANQGSEA. This CDR3 is 12 amino acids long. The V end lost 6 bases, the J end lost 5 bases, and 13 bases lay between the germline ends. CDR3 DNA sequence: TGCAGCGTAACGGGGCGAGAGGAGACCCAGTACTTC. Its protein is CSVTGREETQYF. Full variable domain (outside the CDR3, taken from reference TRBV29-1 and TRBJ2-5): SAVISQKPSRDICQRGTSLTIQCQVDSQVTMMFWYRQQPGQSLTLIATANQGSEATYESGFVIDKFPISRPNLTFSTLTVSNMSPEDSSIYLCSVTGREETQYFGPGTRLLVL.

This clonotype was observed a handful of times. The V call is TRBV7-2, the J call TRBJ2-7; 11 bases are shared with TRBD2. Germline-derived CDR1 and CDR2 are SGHTA and FQGNSA. This CDR3 spans 17 amino acids. Germline trimming cut 3 bases from V and 7 bases from J; bases unmatched to any gene: 14. CDR3 in amino acids: CASSFLSSGRKENEQYF. CDR3 DNA sequence: TGTGCCAGCAGCTTCTTGTCTAGCGGGAGGAAGGAGAATGAGCAGTACTTC. The complete variable domain, with remaining parts taken from reference TRBV7-2 and TRBJ2-7, reads GAGVSQSPSNKVTEKGKDVELRCDPISGHTALYWYRQSLGQGLEFLIYFQGNSAPDKSGLPSDRFSAERTGGSVSTLTIQRTQQEDSAVYLCASSFLSSGRKENEQYFGPGTRLTVT.